This T cell receptor beta chain appears in the sequencing data of a study of radiotherapy plus CTLA-4 blockade in lung cancer. Study details: Objective responses occurred in about a sixth of patients; around 28% had disease control.

The CDR3 runs to 15 residues. The V and J ends lost 7 bases and 5 bases respectively, with 20 bases between them. Per germline, CDR1 SGHTA and CDR2 FQGNSA. Data came from immunoSEQ multiplex PCR; TCRdb stores just in-frame clones and leaves some out. The data hold about 36,000 clones, with roughly 72% observed a single time. As concerns this clone: Its cognate antigen is unknown.

Broader study findings: In blood, TCR clones derived from the tumor expanded after radiotherapy plus ipilimumab.

The sample consisted of peripheral blood, taken from a patient treated with radiotherapy plus ipilimumab. This TCR was recovered from a human donor with non-small cell lung cancer who had stable disease on radiotherapy plus ipilimumab. This chain uses TRBV7-2 with TRBJ2-5, with D possibly matching TRBD1 (6 bases). CDR3 in DNA: TGTGCCAGCAACGTTGACAGGAGTAATTGGGAGACCCAGTACTTC. It encodes CASNVDRSNWETQYF.